One sample yielded the 27 T cell receptor beta chains listed below, sequenced in a study of OX40 agonist ivuxolimab in advanced cancers. The protocol was immunoSEQ multiplex PCR, while the TCRdb copy is restricted to in-frame clones and leaves out a portion. The sample records about 79,000 clones, 90% being singletons. The material sequenced was CD4+ or CD8+ T cells sorted from blood, taken in a trial of the OX40 agonist ivuxolimab. The source is an adult with an advanced solid tumor such as melanoma, head and neck, liver or kidney cancer.

V is TRBV28 and J is TRBJ2-7; D may be TRBD1 or TRBD2 (5 bases each). Trimming pared 5 bases from V and 0 bases from J, leaving 20 bases between. Germline CDR1 and CDR2: MDHEN and SYDVKM. The CDR3 sequence is 17 residues long. The CDR3 is CASSLSLSGAGSYEQYV. In DNA form, the CDR3 reads TGTGCCAGCAGTCTGAGCTTATCCGGGGCCGGCTCCTACGAGCAGTACGTC.

V is TRBV30 and J is TRBJ1-6; D unclear. The germline V gene encodes CDR1 GTSNPN and CDR2 SVGIG (reference sequence). This CDR3 is built from 14 residues. V gave up 3 bases and J gave up 10 bases, with 16 bases separating them. The CDR3 DNA reads TGTGCCTGGAGCGTCCCGCAAGGAAGATCACCCCTCCACTTT. It codes for CAWSVPQGRSPLHF.

This rearrangement joins TRBV5-6 to TRBJ2-3, with D possibly TRBD1 on 8 matching bases. V lost 3 bases and J 6 bases, leaving 17 bases between the germline ends. Germline V gives CDR1 SGHDT, CDR2 YYEEEE. This CDR3 spans 15 amino acids. This CDR3 is CASSYRTGRVDTQYF. The CDR3 region has the DNA TGTGCCAGCAGCTACCGGACAGGGAGGGTCGATACGCAGTATTTT.

This clone occurred once. The CDR3 loop reads CASSFDGQGRYNSPLHF. In DNA, the CDR3 is TGTGCCAGCAGCTTTGACGGACAGGGGCGGTATAATTCACCCCTCCACTTT. The chain links TRBV5-4 to TRBJ1-6; 9 bases map to TRBD1. The length of the CDR3 is 17 residues. J lost 4 bases, V lost 2 bases, and 7 bases had no gene match. The germline V gene has CDR1 SGHNT and CDR2 YYREEE (reference sequence).

The rearrangement uses TRBV19 and TRBJ1-1; 7 bases map to TRBD1. This CDR3 is built from 16 residues. The germline gives CDR1 LNHDA, CDR2 SQIVND (reference sequence). J was trimmed by 8 bases and V by 1 base; bases with no gene match: 13. The CDR3 sequence: CASSIVGQVGGGEAFF. CDR3 coding DNA: TGTGCCAGTAGTATAGTAGGACAGGTGGGTGGCGGCGAAGCTTTCTTT. The variable domain in full, completed from reference TRBV19 and TRBJ1-1, reads DGGITQSPKYLFRKEGQNVTLSCEQNLNHDAMYWYRQDPGQGLRLIYYSQIVNDFQKGDIAEGYSVSREKKESFPLTVTSAQKNPTAFYLCASSIVGQVGGGEAFFGQGTRLTVV.

This clone appeared once. The V gene is TRBV5-1, the J gene TRBJ2-2; D is possibly TRBD1 (6 bases). The CDR3 runs 15 residues. Trimming took 0 bases from V and 7 from J, leaving 13 bases between them. CDR1 SGHRS and CDR2 YFSETQ come from the germline V gene. The CDR3 nucleotides are TGCGCCAGCAGCTTGGTACAGGGAGCAGGCGGGGAGCTGTTTTTT. It yields the protein CASSLVQGAGGELFF.

This chain joins TRBV19 and TRBJ2-5, with TRBD2 matching over 8 bases. Germline loops: CDR1 LNHDA, CDR2 SQIVND (reference sequence). The CDR3 sequence is 14 residues long. Trimming removed 2 bases from V and 6 bases from J; junction bases left unmatched: 5. Written as DNA, the CDR3 is TGTGCCAGTAGTATATCCGGGGGGGGTAAGACCCAGTACTTC. Encoded protein: CASSISGGGKTQYF.

This rearrangement joins TRBV10-3 to TRBJ1-1; D gene uncertain. The CDR3 covers 14 residues. Between the trimmed V and J ends, which lost 6 bases and 2 bases, there was a span of 13 bases. Germline V gives CDR1 ENHRY, CDR2 SYGVKD. This CDR3 reads CAISSTRTNTEAFF. In DNA form, the CDR3 reads TGTGCCATCAGCTCAACACGTACCAACACTGAAGCTTTCTTT.

The rearrangement uses TRBV7-9 and TRBJ2-5; 14 nucleotides agree with TRBD2. Germline V lookup: CDR1 SEHNR, CDR2 FQNEAQ (reference sequence). CDR3 length: 17 amino acids. Trimming cost V 5 bases and J 5 bases; bases outside gene matches: 10. Here the CDR3 DNA reads TGTGCCAGCAGCGCGCAGACTAGCGGGGGGGCGTGGGAGACCCAGTACTTC. Protein: CASSAQTSGGAWETQYF.

This clone was detected only a few times. This chain connects TRBV7-8 to TRBJ1-2; D uncertain. The CDR3 totals 14 residues. The germline V gene encodes CDR1 SGHVS and CDR2 FQNEAQ. Deletions cut 5 bases from V and 8 bases from J, with 18 bases between. DNA for the CDR3: TGTGCCAGCAGCCAAGATGTACAGAGTTTGGGCTACACCTTC. This translates into CASSQDVQSLGYTF.

The CDR3 region is CASKVSGGGQPQHF. The CDR3 nucleotides are TGTGCCAGCAAAGTGAGCGGGGGGGGTCAGCCCCAGCATTTT. The gene calls are TRBV2 and TRBJ1-5, with a tentative D call TRBD1 (5 bases). The CDR3 runs 14 residues. From germline, CDR1 is SNHLY and CDR2 FYNNEI. The V gene lost 7 bases and the J gene lost 6 bases, with 16 bases spanning the gap.

This clone was seen once. The chain recombines TRBV19 with TRBJ1-5; no firm D call. Between the trimmed V and J ends, which lost 7 bases and 9 bases, there was a span of 16 bases. CDR1 is LNHDA, CDR2 SQIVND, per germline (reference sequence). The CDR3 covers 13 residues. This chain's CDR3 is CASTPNQELPQHF. CDR3 in DNA: TGTGCCAGTACTCCAAACCAGGAACTGCCCCAGCATTTT.

The V and J genes are TRBV6-1 and TRBJ2-7; maybe TRBD2 (5 bases). The CDR3 totals 15 residues. The V gene's germline CDR1 is MNHNS and CDR2 SASEGT. The germline V and J ends were trimmed by 6 bases and 0 bases, with 15 bases remaining between them. This CDR3 is CASRPRLQSSYEQYV. DNA of the CDR3: TGTGCCAGCAGGCCCAGACTACAGAGCTCCTACGAGCAGTACGTC.

The chain links TRBV7-9 to TRBJ2-2, with no clear D. The V end lost 1 base, the J end lost 6 bases, and 15 bases lay between the germline ends. Germline CDR1 reads SEHNR; CDR2 reads FQNEAQ (reference sequence). The CDR3 spans 16 residues. CDR3 DNA: TGTGCCAGCAGCTTAGGAATGGACCAATTTGCCGGGGAGCTGTTTTTT. It is translated as CASSLGMDQFAGELFF.

The gene calls are TRBV6-1 and TRBJ1-1; TRBD1 agrees at 7 bases. This CDR3 has 15 amino acids. Germline values: CDR1 MNHNS, CDR2 SASEGT. The trim removed 4 bases at V and 1 base at J, leaving 6 bases unmatched. The DNA of the CDR3 is TGTGCCAGCAGTGCACTACAGGGGCGGAACACTGAAGCTTTCTTT. It codes for CASSALQGRNTEAFF.

This chain uses TRBV9 with TRBJ1-1; D not resolved. This CDR3 has 16 amino acids. The V end was cut by 3 bases, the J end by 0 bases, with 15 bases between. Per the germline V gene, CDR1 is SGDLS and CDR2 is YYNGEE. CDR3 region: CASSAGSSKMNTEAFF. CDR3 nucleotide sequence: TGTGCCAGCAGCGCCGGGAGCTCCAAGATGAACACTGAAGCTTTCTTT.

J is TRBJ2-7 and V is TRBV2; possibly TRBD1 or TRBD2 for D (5 bases each). There are 14 residues in the CDR3. Between the trimmed V and J ends, which lost 6 bases and 1 base, there was a span of 13 bases. The germline V gene has CDR1 SNHLY and CDR2 FYNNEI. The CDR3 here is CASRRDEGSYEQYV. The DNA of the CDR3 is TGTGCCAGCAGGAGGGACGAGGGGTCCTACGAGCAGTACGTC.

V and J are TRBV6-6 and TRBJ1-4; TRBD1 might be the D (6 bases). In germline, CDR1 is MNHNY, CDR2 SVGAGI (reference sequence). CDR3 length: 13 amino acids. Trimming left V 5 bases short and J 8 bases short, with 12 bases between. CDR3 DNA sequence: TGTGCCAGCAGTCCAACGGGGGGCGAAAAACTGTTTTTT. The encoded protein is CASSPTGGEKLFF.

This clone appeared a single time. The V and J genes are TRBV4-1 and TRBJ1-2, with 8 bases identical to TRBD1. Germline V gene data show CDR1 as MGHRA and CDR2 as YSYEKL. V shed 1 base, J shed 4 bases, and the junction held 5 bases outside the gene matches. This CDR3 has 15 amino acids. The CDR3 DNA follows: TGCGCCAGCAGCCAAGGGGCAGGGGGCGTCTATGGCTACACCTTC. Protein sequence: CASSQGAGGVYGYTF.

This clone was recorded only once. V is TRBV11-2 and J is TRBJ1-6, with a weak D call TRBD1 (5 bases). V lost 2 bases and J 7 bases, leaving 15 bases between the germline ends. From germline, CDR1 is SGHAT and CDR2 FQNNGV. This CDR3 has 16 residues. The CDR3 DNA reads as TGTGCCAGCAGCTTAAGGTCCGGCAGGGAAAATTCACCCCTCCACTTT. It codes for CASSLRSGRENSPLHF.

This chain connects TRBV7-2 to TRBJ1-5; the D is unclear. The CDR3 covers 13 residues. V dropped 4 bases and J dropped 5 bases, with 9 bases sitting between them. Germline V CDR1 and CDR2: SGHTA, FQGNSA. This CDR3 reads CASSSQLDQPQHF. CDR3 bases: TGTGCCAGCAGCTCTCAACTCGATCAGCCCCAGCATTTT.

J is TRBJ1-2 and V is TRBV28, with no clear D. Germline V gives CDR1 MDHEN, CDR2 SYDVKM. Trimming stripped 4 bases from V and 3 bases from J, with 6 bases between. This CDR3 is built from 12 residues. The CDR3 spells CASSSRDYGYTF. The CDR3, as DNA: TGTGCCAGCAGTTCCAGAGACTATGGCTACACCTTC.

CDR3 DNA sequence: TGTGCCAGCAGCTTAGACCTAGCGAACACCGGGGAGCTGTTTTTT. It translates to CASSLDLANTGELFF. This chain joins TRBV7-8 and TRBJ2-2; no reliable D call. The germline V gene has CDR1 SGHVS and CDR2 FQNEAQ. V dropped 1 base and J dropped 0 bases, with 6 bases sitting between them. This CDR3 contains 15 residues.

Details on this clone: Other DNA sequences in this specimen translate into the identical CDR3. The J gene is TRBJ2-1, the V gene TRBV9, with TRBD2 matching 13 bases. Germline V gene data show CDR1 as SGDLS and CDR2 as YYNGEE. J lost 10 bases, V lost 0 bases, and 4 bases had no gene match. The CDR3 totals 15 residues. CDR3 nucleotide sequence: TGTGCCAGCAGCGTAGAGGGACTAGCGGGGCTAGAGCAGTTCTTC. Protein: CASSVEGLAGLEQFF.

The chain joins TRBV5-1 to TRBJ2-1, with TRBD1 matching 7 bases. Per the germline V gene, CDR1 is SGHRS and CDR2 is YFSETQ. The CDR3 length is 15 residues. The trim removed 5 bases at V and 4 bases at J, leaving 9 bases unmatched. The CDR3 spells CASSSDRVGYNEQFF. In DNA, the CDR3 is TGCGCCAGCAGTTCCGACAGGGTGGGTTACAATGAGCAGTTCTTC.

V gene TRBV5-4 combines with J gene TRBJ1-2; TRBD1 aligns across 7 bases. This CDR3 has 12 amino acids. V shed 5 bases and J 4 bases; nucleotides not matched to a gene: 2. Germline V gene data show CDR1 as SGHNT and CDR2 as YYREEE (reference sequence). This chain's CDR3 is CASSRDSYGYTF. The CDR3 DNA is TGTGCCAGCAGTCGGGACAGCTATGGCTACACCTTC.

This clone was recorded once. This chain joins TRBV6-1 and TRBJ1-4, with D maybe TRBD1 (5 bases). The CDR3 sequence is 15 residues long. Deletions cut 6 bases from V and 10 bases from J, with 21 bases between. Germline V gene sequence: CDR1 MNHNS, CDR2 SASEGT. CDR3 protein: CASSPRRDGGRKLFF. The CDR3 DNA is TGTGCCAGCAGCCCTCGCCGGGACGGAGGGAGAAAACTGTTTTTT.